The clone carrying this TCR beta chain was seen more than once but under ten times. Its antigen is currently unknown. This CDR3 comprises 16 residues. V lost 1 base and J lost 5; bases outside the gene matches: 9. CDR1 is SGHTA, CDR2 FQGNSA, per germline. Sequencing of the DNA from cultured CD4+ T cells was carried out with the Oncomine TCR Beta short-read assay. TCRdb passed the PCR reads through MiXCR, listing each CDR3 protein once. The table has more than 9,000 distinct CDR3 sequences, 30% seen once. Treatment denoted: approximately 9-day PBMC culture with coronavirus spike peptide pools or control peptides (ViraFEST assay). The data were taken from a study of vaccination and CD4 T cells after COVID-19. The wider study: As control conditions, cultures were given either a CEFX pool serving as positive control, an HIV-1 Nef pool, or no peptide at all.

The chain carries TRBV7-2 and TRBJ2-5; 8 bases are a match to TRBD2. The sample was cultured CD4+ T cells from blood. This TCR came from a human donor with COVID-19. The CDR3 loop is CASSLGGSGATETQYF. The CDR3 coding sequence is TGTGCCAGCAGCTTAGGAGGTAGCGGGGCCACGGAGACCCAGTACTTC.